The sample holds a few counts of the clone carrying this TCR beta chain. Its antigen is still unknown. This CDR3 is 16 amino acids long. From germline, CDR1 is DFQATT and CDR2 SNEGSKA (reference sequence). V lost 5 bases, J lost 6 bases, and 25 bases lay in between. Original processing methods: The distant-metastasis classifier for papillary thyroid cancer was built from CDR3 differences across clinicopathological groups. TCRdb reassembled clones from the PCR reads with MiXCR. V and J calls and clone size were set by TCRdb, not the authors. The data contain more than 12,000 clones, about 3.5% of them seen just once; the ten biggest clones take up 25% to 30%. Until they underwent thyroid surgery, no patient had received any treatment. These data come from a study of metastatic and nonmetastatic thyroid tumors. Study-wide background: Thyroid patients, malignant and benign, had repertoires compared across blood and tumor or nodule tissue.

Points from the study as a whole: TCR beta diversity was reportedly significantly higher in malignant thyroid tumors than benign nodules, in blood and tumor.

Sequenced sample: tumor tissue. The chain employs TRBV20-1 and TRBJ1-2; D possibly corresponds to TRBD1 (6 bases). The receptor was isolated from a female donor with papillary thyroid cancer or a benign thyroid nodule (not recorded which). Some clones in this sample may be carry-over from other donors' samples. CDR3 nucleotides: TGCAGTGCTCGACCGTTCGAGGCAGGGGCCTCGGATGGCTACACCTTC. It translates to CSARPFEAGASDGYTF.